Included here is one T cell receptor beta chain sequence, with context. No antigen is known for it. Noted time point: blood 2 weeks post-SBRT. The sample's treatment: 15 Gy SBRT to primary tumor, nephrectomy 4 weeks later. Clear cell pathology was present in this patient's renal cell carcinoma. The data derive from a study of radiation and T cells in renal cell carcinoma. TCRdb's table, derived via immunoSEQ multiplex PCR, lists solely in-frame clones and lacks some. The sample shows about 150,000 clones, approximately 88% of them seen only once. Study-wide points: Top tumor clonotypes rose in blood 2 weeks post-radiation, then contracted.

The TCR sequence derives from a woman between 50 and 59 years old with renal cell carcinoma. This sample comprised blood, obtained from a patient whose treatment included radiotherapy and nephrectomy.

CDR3 loop: CASSVGTGGIDEQYF. CDR3 bases: TGTGCCAGCAGCGTAGGGACAGGAGGAATCGACGAGCAGTACTTC. The chain uses TRBV9 and TRBJ2-7; 7 positions agree with TRBD1. This CDR3 contains 15 residues. V gave up 0 bases and J gave up 5 bases; unmatched junction bases: 8. CDR1 is SGDLS and CDR2 is YYNGEE in the germline V gene.